This section outlines one T cell receptor (beta chain) sequence together with its context. Repertoires were generated with immunoSEQ multiplex PCR, while TCRdb's copy carries only in-frame clones and drops some. The sample consists of under 20,000 clones, roughly 80% of them appearing once. Germline CDR1 reads LGHNA; CDR2 reads YNFKEQ. Trimming removed 3 bases from V and 6 bases from J; junction bases left unmatched: 5. There are 16 residues in the CDR3. This entry belongs to a study of ipilimumab plus nivolumab after autologous stem cell transplantation. The rearrangement uses TRBV4-2 and TRBJ2-1; 13 bases fit TRBD2. This specimen consisted of PBMCs, obtained in a trial of ipilimumab plus nivolumab as post-transplant consolidation. The sequence derives from a male donor with diffuse large B-cell lymphoma. The CDR3, as DNA: TGTGCCAGCAGCCATCCGGGACTAGCGGGACGCAATGAGCAGTTCTTC. It specifies CASSHPGLAGRNEQFF.